This T cell receptor beta chain was recovered during a study of T cell responses to AZD1222 COVID-19 vaccine. Looked up from germline, CDR1 is LNHDA and CDR2 is SQIVND (reference sequence). This CDR3 spans 16 amino acids. V lost 3 bases to trimming and J lost 5 bases, with 17 bases between them. Assay used: immunoSEQ multiplex PCR; TCRdb lists only in-frame clones, some missing. The data hold some 150,000 clones, with about nine tenths observed a single time. The chain combines TRBV19 with TRBJ2-1, with a possible D match to TRBD2 (5 bases). The sequence was collected from an adult in good health. The sequences come from peripheral blood, collected on day 0 of AZD1222 vaccination. The CDR3 sequence: CASSIRRSSGNNEQFF. The CDR3 DNA follows: TGTGCCAGTAGTATTAGAAGGAGTTCGGGAAACAATGAGCAGTTCTTC. Variable domain in full (rest from reference TRBV19 and TRBJ2-1): DGGITQSPKYLFRKEGQNVTLSCEQNLNHDAMYWYRQDPGQGLRLIYYSQIVNDFQKGDIAEGYSVSREKKESFPLTVTSAQKNPTAFYLCASSIRRSSGNNEQFFGPGTRLTVL.